This is a list of T cell receptor beta chains from one sample in a study of T cell clonotyping in hematopoietic cell transplantation. The protocol was immunoSEQ multiplex PCR, while the TCRdb copy is restricted to in-frame clones and leaves out a portion. This sample has tens of thousands of clones, with roughly 92% found just once. The source material was peripheral blood mononuclear cells. Every receptor here comes from a woman in her forties or fifties in good health. Some clones in this sample may be carry-over from other donors' samples. Both conserved end residues are part of each CDR3. The D gene is left open where the match is weak. Some rows mark clone size as missing; the rest say once, few, many or name a class of expanded clone.

d_gene: NA
j_gene: TRBJ2-1
abundance: NA
v_gene: TRBV5-1
CDR3aa: CASTLGGGTYNEQFF
CDR3nt: TGCGCCAGCACCCTAGGGGGGGGAACGTACAATGAGCAGTTCTTC

d_gene: TRBD1
j_gene: TRBJ2-7
abundance: NA
v_gene: TRBV7-3
CDR3aa: CASSLVGQTGAHEQYF
CDR3nt: TGTGCCAGCAGCTTAGTCGGGCAAACAGGGGCTCACGAGCAGTACTTC

d_gene: NA
j_gene: TRBJ1-5
abundance: NA
v_gene: TRBV7-2
CDR3aa: CASSLFGNSNQPQHF
CDR3nt: TGTGCCAGCAGCTTATTTGGCAATAGCAATCAGCCCCAGCATTTT

d_gene: NA
j_gene: TRBJ2-7
abundance: NA
v_gene: TRBV7-6
CDR3aa: CASSPRLLDSYEQYF
CDR3nt: TGTGCCAGCAGCCCCCGTCTACTCGACAGTTACGAGCAGTACTTC

d_gene: NA
j_gene: TRBJ1-4
abundance: NA
v_gene: TRBV4-2
CDR3aa: CASSQDLATNEKLFF
CDR3nt: TGTGCCAGCAGCCAAGATCTTGCAACTAATGAAAAACTGTTTTTT

d_gene: TRBD2
j_gene: TRBJ2-1
abundance: NA
v_gene: TRBV28
CDR3aa: CASRETSGGRSSYNEQFF
CDR3nt: TGTGCCAGCAGGGAAACTAGCGGGGGGCGGAGCTCCTACAATGAGCAGTTCTTC

d_gene: NA
j_gene: TRBJ1-6
abundance: NA
v_gene: TRBV6-1
CDR3aa: CASSEVYGQHNSPLHF
CDR3nt: TGTGCCAGCAGTGAAGTATATGGGCAGCATAATTCACCCCTCCACTTT

d_gene: NA
j_gene: TRBJ1-3
abundance: NA
v_gene: TRBV11-2
CDR3aa: CASSLDGRDGTIYF
CDR3nt: TGTGCCAGCAGCTTAGATGGCCGGGACGGCACCATATATTTT

d_gene: NA
j_gene: TRBJ1-1
abundance: NA
v_gene: TRBV28
CDR3aa: CASSLWSERNTEAFF
CDR3nt: TGTGCCAGCAGTTTATGGTCGGAGCGGAACACTGAAGCTTTCTTT

d_gene: NA
j_gene: TRBJ2-5
abundance: once
v_gene: TRBV20-1
CDR3aa: CGYRGETQYF
CDR3nt: TGCGGATACCGAGGGGAGACCCAGTACTTC

d_gene: NA
j_gene: TRBJ2-3
abundance: NA
v_gene: TRBV19
CDR3aa: CASSNDRPTDTQYF
CDR3nt: TGTGCCAGTAGTAATGACAGACCCACAGATACGCAGTATTTT

d_gene: TRBD2
j_gene: TRBJ2-3
abundance: NA
v_gene: TRBV4-1
CDR3aa: CARASSGGRTDTQYF
CDR3nt: TGCGCCAGAGCCAGCAGCGGGGGGCGCACAGATACGCAGTATTTT

d_gene: NA
j_gene: TRBJ1-6
abundance: NA
v_gene: TRBV9
CDR3aa: CASSGPPNSPLHF
CDR3nt: TGTGCCAGCAGCGGACCTCCTAATTCACCCCTCCACTTT

d_gene: NA
j_gene: TRBJ2-5
abundance: NA
v_gene: TRBV19
CDR3aa: CASSATPDSPYQETQYF
CDR3nt: TGTGCCAGTAGTGCCACCCCCGACAGCCCGTACCAAGAGACCCAGTACTTC

d_gene: TRBD1
j_gene: TRBJ2-2
abundance: NA
v_gene: TRBV4-3
CDR3aa: CASSQGRDRGNTGELFF
CDR3nt: TGCGCCAGCAGCCAAGGCCGGGACAGGGGGAACACCGGGGAGCTGTTTTTT

d_gene: TRBD1
j_gene: TRBJ1-2
abundance: NA
v_gene: TRBV19
CDR3aa: CASQGEDNNYGYTF
CDR3nt: TGTGCCAGTCAGGGGGAAGATAATAACTATGGCTACACCTTC

d_gene: TRBD2
j_gene: TRBJ2-7
abundance: NA
v_gene: TRBV4-3
CDR3aa: CASSRGTGGYEQYF
CDR3nt: TGCGCCAGCAGCCGCGGGACGGGGGGCTACGAGCAGTACTTC

d_gene: TRBD2
j_gene: TRBJ2-1
abundance: NA
v_gene: TRBV7-3
CDR3aa: CASSFSGGGHNEQFF
CDR3nt: TGTGCCAGCAGCTTTTCTGGCGGGGGACACAATGAGCAGTTCTTC

d_gene: NA
j_gene: TRBJ2-7
abundance: NA
v_gene: TRBV11-3
CDR3aa: CASSRQGGYEQYF
CDR3nt: TGTGCCAGCAGCCGTCAGGGGGGCTACGAGCAGTACTTC

d_gene: NA
j_gene: TRBJ1-1
abundance: NA
v_gene: TRBV5-4
CDR3aa: CASSLEHMNTEAFF
CDR3nt: TGTGCCAGCAGCTTGGAACACATGAACACTGAAGCTTTCTTT

d_gene: NA
j_gene: TRBJ2-7
abundance: NA
v_gene: TRBV5-4
CDR3aa: CASSLGPSGEYEQYF
CDR3nt: TGTGCCAGCAGCCTTGGACCTTCAGGAGAATACGAGCAGTACTTC

d_gene: NA
j_gene: TRBJ1-6
abundance: NA
v_gene: TRBV30
CDR3aa: CAWSVSQPSSPLHF
CDR3nt: TGTGCCTGGAGTGTATCACAGCCTTCATCACCCCTCCACTTT

d_gene: TRBD1
j_gene: TRBJ1-2
abundance: NA
v_gene: TRBV28
CDR3aa: CASSLGQEFRGTF
CDR3nt: TGTGCCAGCAGTTTGGGACAGGAGTTTCGGGGTACCTTC

d_gene: TRBD1
j_gene: TRBJ1-5
abundance: once
v_gene: TRBV7-9
CDR3aa: CASSLALGRGDEQPQHF
CDR3nt: TGTGCCAGCAGCTTAGCGCTGGGCAGGGGGGACGAACAGCCCCAGCATTTT

d_gene: NA
j_gene: TRBJ1-2
abundance: NA
v_gene: TRBV14
CDR3aa: CASSQDGGYYGYTF
CDR3nt: TGTGCCAGCAGCCAAGATGGCGGTTACTATGGCTACACCTTC

d_gene: TRBD1
j_gene: TRBJ1-2
abundance: NA
v_gene: TRBV6-5
CDR3aa: CASSLGGGEDGYTF
CDR3nt: TGTGCCAGCAGTTTGGGAGGGGGCGAAGACGGCTACACCTTC

d_gene: NA
j_gene: TRBJ2-5
abundance: NA
v_gene: TRBV2
CDR3aa: CASSVAANQETQYF
CDR3nt: TGTGCCAGCAGCGTAGCGGCTAACCAAGAGACCCAGTACTTC

d_gene: TRBD2
j_gene: TRBJ2-3
abundance: NA
v_gene: TRBV14
CDR3aa: CASSLRPGTSGYGTDTQYF
CDR3nt: TGTGCCAGCAGCCTACGTCCCGGGACTAGCGGATACGGCACAGATACGCAGTATTTT

d_gene: NA
j_gene: TRBJ1-2
abundance: NA
v_gene: TRBV2
CDR3aa: CASNGLGGGYGYTF
CDR3nt: TGTGCCAGCAACGGTCTGGGAGGGGGCTATGGCTACACCTTC

d_gene: TRBD2
j_gene: TRBJ2-7
abundance: NA
v_gene: TRBV5-1
CDR3aa: CASSLAIAGGPEQYF
CDR3nt: TGCGCCAGCAGCTTGGCCATAGCGGGGGGGCCTGAGCAGTACTTC

d_gene: NA
j_gene: TRBJ2-7
abundance: once
v_gene: TRBV15
CDR3aa: CATSRDFQGEQYF
CDR3nt: TGTGCCACCAGCAGAGATTTCCAGGGCGAGCAGTACTTC

d_gene: TRBD1
j_gene: TRBJ1-5
abundance: NA
v_gene: TRBV6-6
CDR3aa: CASSYTRGSGNQPQHF
CDR3nt: TGTGCCAGCAGTTACACCAGGGGGTCTGGCAATCAGCCCCAGCATTTT

d_gene: NA
j_gene: TRBJ1-1
abundance: NA
v_gene: TRBV19
CDR3aa: CASSSRGEVTEAFF
CDR3nt: TGTGCCAGTAGTAGTAGGGGTGAGGTCACTGAAGCTTTCTTT

d_gene: NA
j_gene: TRBJ2-3
abundance: NA
v_gene: TRBV27
CDR3aa: CASSLDRNTDTQYF
CDR3nt: TGTGCCAGCAGTTTAGATAGGAACACAGATACGCAGTATTTT